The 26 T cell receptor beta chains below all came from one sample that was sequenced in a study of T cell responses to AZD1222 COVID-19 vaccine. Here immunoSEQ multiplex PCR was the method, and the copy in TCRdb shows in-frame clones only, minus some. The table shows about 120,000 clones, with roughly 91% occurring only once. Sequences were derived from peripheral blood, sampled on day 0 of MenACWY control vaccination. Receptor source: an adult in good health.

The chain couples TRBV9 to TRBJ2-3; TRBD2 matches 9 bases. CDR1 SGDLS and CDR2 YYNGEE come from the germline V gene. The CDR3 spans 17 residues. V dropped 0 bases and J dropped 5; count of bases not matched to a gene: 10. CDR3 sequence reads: CASSVVMSGGREDTQYF. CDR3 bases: TGTGCCAGCAGCGTAGTCATGAGCGGGGGGCGGGAAGATACGCAGTATTTT.

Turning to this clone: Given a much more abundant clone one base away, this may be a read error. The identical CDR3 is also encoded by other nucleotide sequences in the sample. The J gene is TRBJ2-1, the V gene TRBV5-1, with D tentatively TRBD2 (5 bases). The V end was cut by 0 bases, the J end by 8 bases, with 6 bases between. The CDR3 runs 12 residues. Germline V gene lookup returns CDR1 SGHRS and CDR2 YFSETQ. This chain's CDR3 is CASSLVGDEQFF. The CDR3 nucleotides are TGCGCCAGCAGCTTGGTCGGGGATGAGCAGTTCTTC. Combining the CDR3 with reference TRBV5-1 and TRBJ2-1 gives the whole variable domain KAGVTQTPRYLIKTRGQQVTLSCSPISGHRSVSWYQQTPGQGLQFLFEYFSETQRNKGNFPGRFSGRQFSNSRSEMNVSTLELGDSALYLCASSLVGDEQFFGPGTRLTVL.

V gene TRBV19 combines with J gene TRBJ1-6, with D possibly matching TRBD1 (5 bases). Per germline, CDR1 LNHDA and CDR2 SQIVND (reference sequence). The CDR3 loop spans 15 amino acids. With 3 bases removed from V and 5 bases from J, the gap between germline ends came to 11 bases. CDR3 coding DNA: TGTGCCAGTAGTATTTTAGGGGTCGATAATTCACCCCTCCACTTT. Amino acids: CASSILGVDNSPLHF.

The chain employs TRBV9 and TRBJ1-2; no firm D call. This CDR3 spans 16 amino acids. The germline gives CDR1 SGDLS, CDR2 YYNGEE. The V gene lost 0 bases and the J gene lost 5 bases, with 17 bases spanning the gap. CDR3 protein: CASSVVSSPGAYGYTF. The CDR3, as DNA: TGTGCCAGCAGCGTAGTAAGCTCCCCCGGAGCTTATGGCTACACCTTC.

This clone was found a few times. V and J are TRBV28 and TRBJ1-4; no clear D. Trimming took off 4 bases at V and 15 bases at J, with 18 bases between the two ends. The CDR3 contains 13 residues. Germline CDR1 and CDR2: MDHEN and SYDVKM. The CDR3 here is CASSYRPQTILFF. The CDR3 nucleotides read TGTGCCAGCAGTTACAGACCCCAGACAATCTTGTTTTTT.

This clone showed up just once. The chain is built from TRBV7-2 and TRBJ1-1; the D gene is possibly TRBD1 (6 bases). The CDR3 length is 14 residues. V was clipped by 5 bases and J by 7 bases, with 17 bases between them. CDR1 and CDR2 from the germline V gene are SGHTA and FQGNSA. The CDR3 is CASSAGLQGYEAFF. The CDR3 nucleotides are TGTGCCAGCAGCGCGGGGTTACAGGGATATGAAGCTTTCTTT.

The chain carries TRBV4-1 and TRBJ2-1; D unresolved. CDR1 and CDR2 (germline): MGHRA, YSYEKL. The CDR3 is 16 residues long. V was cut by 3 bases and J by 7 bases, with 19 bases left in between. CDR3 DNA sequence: TGCGCCAGCAGCCATCCGGTGCGTGAGGCAATAAATGAGCAGTTCTTC. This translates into CASSHPVREAINEQFF.

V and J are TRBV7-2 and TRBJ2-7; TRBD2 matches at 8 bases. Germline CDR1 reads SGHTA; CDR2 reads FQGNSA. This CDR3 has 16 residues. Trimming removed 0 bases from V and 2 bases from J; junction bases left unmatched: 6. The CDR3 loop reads CASSLAMTSVTYEQYF. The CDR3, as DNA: TGTGCCAGCAGCTTAGCGATGACTAGCGTCACCTACGAGCAGTACTTC.

CDR3 in DNA: TGTGCCAGCAGCTTAGCGCTAGCGGGCAGAAATGAGCAGTTCTTC. It encodes CASSLALAGRNEQFF. The rearrangement joins TRBV7-2 to TRBJ2-1; 8 bases agree with TRBD2. Germline V lookup: CDR1 SGHTA, CDR2 FQGNSA. V gave up 0 bases and J gave up 7 bases; unmatched junction bases: 5. This CDR3 is built from 15 residues.

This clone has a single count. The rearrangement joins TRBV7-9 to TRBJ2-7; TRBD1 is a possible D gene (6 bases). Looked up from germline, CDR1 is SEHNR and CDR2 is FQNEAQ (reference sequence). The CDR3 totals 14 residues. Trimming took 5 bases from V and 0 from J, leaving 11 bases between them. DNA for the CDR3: TGTGCCAGCAGCGCCACACAGGGCTCCTACGAGCAGTACGTC. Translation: CASSATQGSYEQYV.

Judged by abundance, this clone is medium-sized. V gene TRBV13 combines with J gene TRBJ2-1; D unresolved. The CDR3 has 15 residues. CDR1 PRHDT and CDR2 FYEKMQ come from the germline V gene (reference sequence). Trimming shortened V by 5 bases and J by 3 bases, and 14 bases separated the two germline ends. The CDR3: CASSPRTTLYNEQFF. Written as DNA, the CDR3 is TGTGCCAGCAGCCCCAGGACCACCCTCTACAATGAGCAGTTCTTC.

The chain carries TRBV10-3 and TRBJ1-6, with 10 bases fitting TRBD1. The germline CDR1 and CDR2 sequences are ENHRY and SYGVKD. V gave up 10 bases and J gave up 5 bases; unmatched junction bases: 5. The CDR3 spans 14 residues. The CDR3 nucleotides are TGTGCCACCACGACAGGGGGCAATAATTCACCCCTCCACTTT. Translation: CATTTGGNNSPLHF.

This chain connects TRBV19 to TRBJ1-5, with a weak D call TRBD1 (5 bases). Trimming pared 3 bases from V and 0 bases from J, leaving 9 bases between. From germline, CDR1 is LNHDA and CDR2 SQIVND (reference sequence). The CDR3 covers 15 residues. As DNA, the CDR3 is TGTGCCAGTAGTATCGGGGCACCTAGCAATCAGCCCCAGCATTTT. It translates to CASSIGAPSNQPQHF.

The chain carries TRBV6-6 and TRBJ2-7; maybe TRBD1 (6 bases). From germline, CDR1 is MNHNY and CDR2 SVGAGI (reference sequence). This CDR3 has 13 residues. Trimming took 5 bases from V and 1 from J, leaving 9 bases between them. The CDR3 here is CASSKTGSYEQYF. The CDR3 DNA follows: TGTGCCAGCAGTAAGACAGGATCCTACGAGCAGTACTTC.

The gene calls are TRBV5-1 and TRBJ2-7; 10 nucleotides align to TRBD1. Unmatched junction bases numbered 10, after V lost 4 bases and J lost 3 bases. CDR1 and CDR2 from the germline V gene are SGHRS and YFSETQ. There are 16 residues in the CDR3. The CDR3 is CASSRRDRGSYYEQYF. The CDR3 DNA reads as TGCGCCAGCAGCCGACGGGACAGGGGATCTTACTACGAGCAGTACTTC.

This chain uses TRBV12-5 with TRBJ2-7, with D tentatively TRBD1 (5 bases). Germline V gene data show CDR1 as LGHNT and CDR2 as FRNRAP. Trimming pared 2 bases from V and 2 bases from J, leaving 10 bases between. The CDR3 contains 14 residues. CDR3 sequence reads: CASGLMGLTYEQYV. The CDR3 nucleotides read TGTGCTAGTGGTTTGATGGGGCTAACCTACGAGCAGTACGTC.

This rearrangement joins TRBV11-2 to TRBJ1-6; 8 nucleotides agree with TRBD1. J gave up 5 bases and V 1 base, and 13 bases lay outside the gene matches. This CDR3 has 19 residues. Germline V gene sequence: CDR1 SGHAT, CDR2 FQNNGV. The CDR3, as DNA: TGTGCCAGCAGCTTAGTCGATCTGTTGGGGGACAGGCATAATTCACCCCTCCACTTT. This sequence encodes CASSLVDLLGDRHNSPLHF. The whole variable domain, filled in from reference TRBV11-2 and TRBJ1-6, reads EAGVAQSPRYKIIEKRQSVAFWCNPISGHATLYWYQQILGQGPKLLIQFQNNGVVDDSQLPKDRFSAERLKGVDSTLKIQPAKLEDSAVYLCASSLVDLLGDRHNSPLHFGNGTRLTVT.

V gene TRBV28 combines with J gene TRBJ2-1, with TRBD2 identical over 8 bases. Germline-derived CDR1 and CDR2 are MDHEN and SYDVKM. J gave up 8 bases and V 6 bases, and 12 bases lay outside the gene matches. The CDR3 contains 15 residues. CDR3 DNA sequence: TGTGCCAGCAGCCCACCGGGACTAGTGGGTCATGAGCAGTTCTTC. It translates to CASSPPGLVGHEQFF.

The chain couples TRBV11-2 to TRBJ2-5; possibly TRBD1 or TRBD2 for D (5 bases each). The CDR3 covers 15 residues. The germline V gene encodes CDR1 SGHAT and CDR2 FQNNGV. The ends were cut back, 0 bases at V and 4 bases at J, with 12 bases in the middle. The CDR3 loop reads CASSLDGAGPETQYF. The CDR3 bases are TGTGCCAGCAGCTTAGACGGGGCAGGGCCAGAGACCCAGTACTTC.

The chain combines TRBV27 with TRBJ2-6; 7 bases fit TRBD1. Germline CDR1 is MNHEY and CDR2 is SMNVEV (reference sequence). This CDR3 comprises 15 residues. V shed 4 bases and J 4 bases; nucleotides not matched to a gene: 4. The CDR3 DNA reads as TGTGCCAGCAGTTCGACAGGGTTGGGGGCCAACGTCCTGACTTTC. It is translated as CASSSTGLGANVLTF. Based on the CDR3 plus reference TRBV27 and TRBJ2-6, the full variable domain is EAQVTQNPRYLITVTGKKLTVTCSQNMNHEYMSWYRQDPGLGLRQIYYSMNVEVTDKGDVPEGYKVSRKEKRNFPLILESPSPNQTSLYFCASSSTGLGANVLTFGAGSRLTVL.

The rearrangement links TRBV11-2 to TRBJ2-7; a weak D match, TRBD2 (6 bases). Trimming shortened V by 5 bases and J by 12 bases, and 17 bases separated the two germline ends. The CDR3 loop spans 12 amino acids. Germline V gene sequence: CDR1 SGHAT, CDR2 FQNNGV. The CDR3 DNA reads TGTGCCAGCAGCCCTACATGGGACTCCTTGTACTTC. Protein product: CASSPTWDSLYF.

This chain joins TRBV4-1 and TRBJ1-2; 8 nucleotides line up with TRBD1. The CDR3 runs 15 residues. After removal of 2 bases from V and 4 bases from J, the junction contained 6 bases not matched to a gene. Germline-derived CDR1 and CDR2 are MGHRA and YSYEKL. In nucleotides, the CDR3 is TGCGCCAGCAGCCAACCTTTGGACAGGGCCTATGGCTACACCTTC. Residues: CASSQPLDRAYGYTF.

In nucleotides, the CDR3 is TGTGCCACCAGCCAACGAGGGAGGGGGGGGAATCAGCCCCAGCATTTT. As protein: CATSQRGRGGNQPQHF. The chain employs TRBV15 and TRBJ1-5; D may be TRBD1 (6 bases). The CDR3 is 16 amino acids. V lost 5 bases and J lost 4, with 18 bases in between. Germline V gene sequence: CDR1 LNHNV, CDR2 YYDKDF (reference sequence).

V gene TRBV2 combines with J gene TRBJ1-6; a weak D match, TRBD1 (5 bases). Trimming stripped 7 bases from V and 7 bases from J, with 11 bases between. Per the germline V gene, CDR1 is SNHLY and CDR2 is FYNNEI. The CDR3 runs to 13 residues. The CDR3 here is CASTGGANSPLHF. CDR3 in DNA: TGTGCCAGCACCGGAGGGGCGAATTCACCCCTCCACTTT. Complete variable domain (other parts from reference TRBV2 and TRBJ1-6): EPEVTQTPSHQVTQMGQEVILRCVPISNHLYFYWYRQILGQKVEFLVSFYNNEISEKSEIFDDQFSVERPDGSNFTLKIRSTKLEDSAMYFCASTGGANSPLHFGNGTRLTVT.

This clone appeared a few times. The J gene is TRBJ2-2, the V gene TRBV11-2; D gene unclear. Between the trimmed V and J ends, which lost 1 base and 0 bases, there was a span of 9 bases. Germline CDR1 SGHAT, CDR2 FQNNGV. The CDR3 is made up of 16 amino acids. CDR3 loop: CASSLAGSANTGELFF. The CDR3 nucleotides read TGTGCCAGCAGCTTAGCAGGTTCCGCGAACACCGGGGAGCTGTTTTTT.

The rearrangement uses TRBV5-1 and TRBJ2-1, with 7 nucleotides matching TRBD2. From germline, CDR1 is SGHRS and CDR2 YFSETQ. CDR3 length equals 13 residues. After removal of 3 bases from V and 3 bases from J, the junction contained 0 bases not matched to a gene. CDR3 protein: CASSSGGYNEQFF. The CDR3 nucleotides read TGCGCCAGCAGCTCGGGGGGCTACAATGAGCAGTTCTTC.